This T cell receptor (beta chain) was sequenced in a study of CD8+CD57+ T cells in acquired aplastic anemia. Template material for TCR beta VDJ and CDR3 profiling consisted of genomic DNA. TCRdb passed the reads through MiXCR, listing each CDR3 protein once. The sample yields about 80,000 distinct CDR3 sequences, approximately 46% seen once. The CDR3 extends over 13 amino acids. V was clipped by 0 bases and J by 4 bases, with 9 bases between them. In germline, CDR1 is GTSNPN, CDR2 SVGIG (reference sequence). This sequence joins TRBV30 and TRBJ2-5; D not resolved. The sequence derives from a human donor in good health, serving as a control. Sequenced material: sorted CD4+, CD8+, or CD8+CD57+ T cells (not recorded which) from PBMCs. The CDR3 region has the DNA TGTGCCTGGAGTGTAACCTCGGGAGAGACCCAGTACTTC. It translates to CAWSVTSGETQYF. Together with reference TRBV30 and TRBJ2-5, the CDR3 gives the full variable domain: SQTIHQWPATLVQPVGSPLSLECTVEGTSNPNLYWYRQAAGRGLQLLFYSVGIGQISSEVPQNLSASRPQDRQFILSSKKLLLSDSGFYLCAWSVTSGETQYFGPGTRLLVL.